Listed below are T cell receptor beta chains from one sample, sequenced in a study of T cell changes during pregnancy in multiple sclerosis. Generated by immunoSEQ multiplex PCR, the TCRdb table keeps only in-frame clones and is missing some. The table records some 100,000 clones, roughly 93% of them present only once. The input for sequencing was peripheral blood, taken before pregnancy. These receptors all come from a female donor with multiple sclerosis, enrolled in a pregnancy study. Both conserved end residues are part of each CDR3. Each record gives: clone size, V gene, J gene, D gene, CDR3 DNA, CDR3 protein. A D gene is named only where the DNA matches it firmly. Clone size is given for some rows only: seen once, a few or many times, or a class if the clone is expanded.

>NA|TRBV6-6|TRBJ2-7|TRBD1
TGTGCCAGCAGTCCCCAACAGGGGCATTCCTACGAGCAGTACTTC
CASSPQQGHSYEQYF
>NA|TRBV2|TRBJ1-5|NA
TGTGCCAGCACGGGACCGGGGGGAAATCAGCCCCAGCATTTT
CASTGPGGNQPQHF
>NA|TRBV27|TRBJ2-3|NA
TGTGCCAGCAGTACTCTCGACAGGTTACTCACAGATACGCAGTATTTT
CASSTLDRLLTDTQYF
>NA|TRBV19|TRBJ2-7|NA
TGTGCCAGTAGTATATTGTCCCGGAGCGACGAGCAGTACTTC
CASSILSRSDEQYF
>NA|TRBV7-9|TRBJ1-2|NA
TGTGCCAGCAGCTTCTCTAACTATGGCTACACCTTC
CASSFSNYGYTF
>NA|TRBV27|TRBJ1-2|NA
TGTGCCAGCAGTTTAGGGGGGGGCTATGGCTACACCTTC
CASSLGGGYGYTF
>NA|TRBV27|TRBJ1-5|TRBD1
TGTGCCAGCAGTTTAAGGACAGGGGGCAGCAATCAGCCCCAGCATTTT
CASSLRTGGSNQPQHF
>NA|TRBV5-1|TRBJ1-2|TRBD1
TGCGCCAGCAGCTCCCGGGACAGTCCGAAGAACTATGGCTACACCTTC
CASSSRDSPKNYGYTF
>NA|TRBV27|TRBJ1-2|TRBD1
TGTGCCAGCAGGCGCCCGACAGGGGGCGAAAACTATGGCTACACCTTC
CASRRPTGGENYGYTF
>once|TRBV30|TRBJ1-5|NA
TGTGCCTGTGCCGGAGGGGACAATCAGCCCCAGCATTTT
CACAGGDNQPQHF
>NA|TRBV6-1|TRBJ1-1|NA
TGTGCCAGCAGCCCCCTATGGGGGGACACTGAAGCTTTCTTT
CASSPLWGDTEAFF
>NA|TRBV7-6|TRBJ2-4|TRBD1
TGTGCCAGCAGCTTCTCAGGGGGCAAAAACATTCAGTACTTC
CASSFSGGKNIQYF
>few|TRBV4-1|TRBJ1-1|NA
TGCGCCAGCAGCCAAACGCAGGGCCTAAACACTGAAGCTTTCTTT
CASSQTQGLNTEAFF
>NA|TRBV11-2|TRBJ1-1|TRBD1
TGTGCCAGCAGCTTTGGACAGGGGTGGACTGAAGCTTTCTTT
CASSFGQGWTEAFF
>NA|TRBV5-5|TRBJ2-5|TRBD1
TGTGCCAGCAGCACCGTGACAGGGGGAGGAGAGACCCAGTACTTC
CASSTVTGGGETQYF
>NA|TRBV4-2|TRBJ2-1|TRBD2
TGTGCCAGCAGCCCTAGCGGGAGGGACTACAATGAGCAGTTCTTC
CASSPSGRDYNEQFF
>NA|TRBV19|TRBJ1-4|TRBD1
TGTGCCAGTAGTGGACAGGGAGGTAATGAAAAACTGTTTTTT
CASSGQGGNEKLFF